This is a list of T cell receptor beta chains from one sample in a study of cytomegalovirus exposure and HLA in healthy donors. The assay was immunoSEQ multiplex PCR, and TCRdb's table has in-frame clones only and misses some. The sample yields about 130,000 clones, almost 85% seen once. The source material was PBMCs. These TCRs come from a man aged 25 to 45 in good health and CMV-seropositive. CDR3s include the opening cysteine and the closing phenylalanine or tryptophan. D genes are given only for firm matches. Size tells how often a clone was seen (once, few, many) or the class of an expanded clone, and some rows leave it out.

CDR3 DNA: TGCGCCAGCAGCTCGGGAGGAGGGGTAGCGGGTGGCTACACCTTC; CDR3 protein: CASSSGGGVAGGYTF; D gene: NA; clone size: NA; J gene: TRBJ1-2; V gene: TRBV4-1
CDR3 DNA: TGTGCCAGCAGCGTAATGGGACTAGCGGGGGCCAATGAGCAGTTCTTC; CDR3 protein: CASSVMGLAGANEQFF; D gene: TRBD2; clone size: NA; J gene: TRBJ2-1; V gene: TRBV9
CDR3 DNA: TGTGCCACCAGCAGAGATCCCGCTAATAACTATGGCTACACCTTC; CDR3 protein: CATSRDPANNYGYTF; D gene: NA; clone size: NA; J gene: TRBJ1-2; V gene: TRBV15
CDR3 DNA: TGTGCCAGCAGCTTGGACCCGACAGGGGACACTGAAGCTTTCTTT; CDR3 protein: CASSLDPTGDTEAFF; D gene: TRBD1; clone size: NA; J gene: TRBJ1-1; V gene: TRBV7-6
CDR3 DNA: TGCGCCAGCAGCCTAGGGGCAGGGGGCTTTACGATCTACGAGCAGTACTTC; CDR3 protein: CASSLGAGGFTIYEQYF; D gene: TRBD1; clone size: NA; J gene: TRBJ2-7; V gene: TRBV4-1
CDR3 DNA: TGTGCCAGCTCACCCCCAAAGGGACTAAGGGGCACTGAAGCTTTCTTT; CDR3 protein: CASSPPKGLRGTEAFF; D gene: NA; clone size: NA; J gene: TRBJ1-1; V gene: TRBV18
CDR3 DNA: TGTGCCAGGCCACTAACGGGTAGATCGCCTAATTCACCCCTCCACTTT; CDR3 protein: CARPLTGRSPNSPLHF; D gene: NA; clone size: NA; J gene: TRBJ1-6; V gene: TRBV15
CDR3 DNA: TGTGCCAGCTCACCCGGGAGCCCCGAAGGAACTGGAAACACCATATATTTT; CDR3 protein: CASSPGSPEGTGNTIYF; D gene: NA; clone size: NA; J gene: TRBJ1-3; V gene: TRBV18
CDR3 DNA: TGTGCCAGCAGTTCTGACAGCTACGAGCAGTACTTC; CDR3 protein: CASSSDSYEQYF; D gene: NA; clone size: NA; J gene: TRBJ2-7; V gene: TRBV2
CDR3 DNA: TGTGCCAGCAGCGTAGTGGTGACAGGAAACACCGGGGAGCTGTTTTTT; CDR3 protein: CASSVVVTGNTGELFF; D gene: NA; clone size: NA; J gene: TRBJ2-2; V gene: TRBV9
CDR3 DNA: TGTGCCAGCAGCTTAGAGTACACCGGGGAGCTGTTTTTT; CDR3 protein: CASSLEYTGELFF; D gene: NA; clone size: NA; J gene: TRBJ2-2; V gene: TRBV7-3
CDR3 DNA: TGCAGCGTTGAACGACTCGGGAGTATGACAGATACGCAGTATTTT; CDR3 protein: CSVERLGSMTDTQYF; D gene: NA; clone size: NA; J gene: TRBJ2-3; V gene: TRBV29-1
CDR3 DNA: TGTGCCAGCAGCTCAGGGGTTGGGGCCTACAATGAGCAGTTCTTC; CDR3 protein: CASSSGVGAYNEQFF; D gene: NA; clone size: NA; J gene: TRBJ2-1; V gene: TRBV5-6
CDR3 DNA: TGTGCCAGTAGTTACGGGGGGACAGGGGGTGAAAAACTGTTTTTT; CDR3 protein: CASSYGGTGGEKLFF; D gene: TRBD1; clone size: NA; J gene: TRBJ1-4; V gene: TRBV19
CDR3 DNA: TGTGCCAGCAGCGGCGCCCCGGGGGACTATGGCTACACCTTC; CDR3 protein: CASSGAPGDYGYTF; D gene: NA; clone size: few; J gene: TRBJ1-2; V gene: TRBV9
CDR3 DNA: TGTGCCAGCGGGCCCCGGGACAAGACCCACTCTGGGGCCAACGTCCTGACTTTC; CDR3 protein: CASGPRDKTHSGANVLTF; D gene: NA; clone size: NA; J gene: TRBJ2-6; V gene: TRBV7-2
CDR3 DNA: TGCGCCAGCAGTCCCAGGACTAGCGGGGGGGCCCCCTACAATGAGCAGTTCTTC; CDR3 protein: CASSPRTSGGAPYNEQFF; D gene: TRBD2; clone size: NA; J gene: TRBJ2-1; V gene: TRBV4-3
CDR3 DNA: TGCGCCAGCATTCCGGGCGCCTTTAGCGACAGGGGCTCCGAGACCCAGTACTTC; CDR3 protein: CASIPGAFSDRGSETQYF; D gene: TRBD1; clone size: once; J gene: TRBJ2-5; V gene: TRBV5-1
CDR3 DNA: TGTGCCAGCAGGCCTCAGGGGGGCGGGACAGATACGCAGTATTTT; CDR3 protein: CASRPQGGGTDTQYF; D gene: NA; clone size: NA; J gene: TRBJ2-3; V gene: TRBV6-1
CDR3 DNA: TGTGCCAGCAGCTTAGGGGACAGTAGCAATCAGCCCCAGCATTTT; CDR3 protein: CASSLGDSSNQPQHF; D gene: TRBD1; clone size: NA; J gene: TRBJ1-5; V gene: TRBV7-9
CDR3 DNA: TGCAGCGTGAGAGACAGGGGCTTCACAGATACGCAGTATTTT; CDR3 protein: CSVRDRGFTDTQYF; D gene: TRBD1; clone size: NA; J gene: TRBJ2-3; V gene: TRBV29-1
CDR3 DNA: TGTGCCAGTATGGACAGGGCCTATGGCTACACCTTC; CDR3 protein: CASMDRAYGYTF; D gene: TRBD1; clone size: NA; J gene: TRBJ1-2; V gene: TRBV19
CDR3 DNA: TGCGCCAGCAGCTGGGGTAGGACAGGGGCGGCCACTAGCTACACCTTC; CDR3 protein: CASSWGRTGAATSYTF; D gene: TRBD1; clone size: NA; J gene: TRBJ1-2; V gene: TRBV5-1
CDR3 DNA: TGTGCCAGCAGCGTAGGGGCGAATAGCGACTACAATGAGCAGTTCTTC; CDR3 protein: CASSVGANSDYNEQFF; D gene: NA; clone size: NA; J gene: TRBJ2-1; V gene: TRBV9
CDR3 DNA: TGTGCCAGCAGCTTCGGTACTAGCGGGAGCGGGGGAAGGGAGCTGTTTTTT; CDR3 protein: CASSFGTSGSGGRELFF; D gene: TRBD2; clone size: NA; J gene: TRBJ2-2; V gene: TRBV5-6
CDR3 DNA: TGTGCCACCAGCAGAGATCCCGGGGGGTCCTACGAGCAGTACTTC; CDR3 protein: CATSRDPGGSYEQYF; D gene: TRBD2; clone size: NA; J gene: TRBJ2-7; V gene: TRBV15
CDR3 DNA: TGTGCCATCAGTAACACTAGCGGGGGGACCGGGGAGCTGTTTTTT; CDR3 protein: CAISNTSGGTGELFF; D gene: TRBD2; clone size: NA; J gene: TRBJ2-2; V gene: TRBV10-3
CDR3 DNA: TGTGCCAGCAGCACAGGGGGGGATCAGCCCCAGCATTTT; CDR3 protein: CASSTGGDQPQHF; D gene: TRBD1; clone size: few; J gene: TRBJ1-5; V gene: TRBV6-4
CDR3 DNA: TGTGCCAGCAGTGAAGAGCAGGGTACCAACGAGCAGTACTTC; CDR3 protein: CASSEEQGTNEQYF; D gene: NA; clone size: NA; J gene: TRBJ2-7; V gene: TRBV2
CDR3 DNA: TGTGCCAGCAGTGCAAACAGGGTCACTGAAGCTTTCTTT; CDR3 protein: CASSANRVTEAFF; D gene: NA; clone size: NA; J gene: TRBJ1-1; V gene: TRBV27
CDR3 DNA: TGCGCCAGCAGTCAATTAATAGCGGGGGGGAACTACAATGAGCAGTTCTTC; CDR3 protein: CASSQLIAGGNYNEQFF; D gene: TRBD2; clone size: NA; J gene: TRBJ2-1; V gene: TRBV23-1
CDR3 DNA: TGTGCCAGCAGTGGCGGACCGGGACAGGGGCCCTACGAGCAGTACTTC; CDR3 protein: CASSGGPGQGPYEQYF; D gene: TRBD1; clone size: NA; J gene: TRBJ2-7; V gene: TRBV2
CDR3 DNA: TGCGCCAGCAGCTTGGTGTCCGCCGGGGGGGAGCTGTTTTTT; CDR3 protein: CASSLVSAGGELFF; D gene: NA; clone size: NA; J gene: TRBJ2-2; V gene: TRBV5-1
CDR3 DNA: TGTGCCAGTAGTAACGTACAGGGGGCCACTGAAGCTTTCTTT; CDR3 protein: CASSNVQGATEAFF; D gene: TRBD1; clone size: NA; J gene: TRBJ1-1; V gene: TRBV19
CDR3 DNA: TGTGCCAGCAGCGGAGGAAGTGTGACGCAGTATTTT; CDR3 protein: CASSGGSVTQYF; D gene: NA; clone size: NA; J gene: TRBJ2-3; V gene: TRBV7-6
CDR3 DNA: TGTGCCAGCAGCTCTGTCAGGGGCTCCTATAATTCACCCCTCCACTTT; CDR3 protein: CASSSVRGSYNSPLHF; D gene: NA; clone size: NA; J gene: TRBJ1-6; V gene: TRBV14
CDR3 DNA: TGCAGCGTCCGTACAGGGGGAGGCACTGAAGCTTTCTTT; CDR3 protein: CSVRTGGGTEAFF; D gene: TRBD1; clone size: few; J gene: TRBJ1-1; V gene: TRBV29-1
CDR3 DNA: TGCGCCAGCAGCTTGGGACAAGGTCCCTACGAGCAGTACTTC; CDR3 protein: CASSLGQGPYEQYF; D gene: NA; clone size: NA; J gene: TRBJ2-7; V gene: TRBV5-1
CDR3 DNA: TGTGCCAGCAGTGCCCCACAGTTTCCCTACGAGCAGTACTTC; CDR3 protein: CASSAPQFPYEQYF; D gene: NA; clone size: NA; J gene: TRBJ2-7; V gene: TRBV6-1
CDR3 DNA: TGTGCCAGCAGCCCCTCCGTCGGGGAGCTGTTTTTT; CDR3 protein: CASSPSVGELFF; D gene: NA; clone size: NA; J gene: TRBJ2-2; V gene: TRBV9
CDR3 DNA: TGTGCCAGTAGTATTTCGGACAGAGCCTTAGCCAAAAACATTCAGTACTTC; CDR3 protein: CASSISDRALAKNIQYF; D gene: NA; clone size: NA; J gene: TRBJ2-4; V gene: TRBV19
CDR3 DNA: TGTGCCAGCAGCCTCTGGGACAGGGAATATGGCTACACCTTC; CDR3 protein: CASSLWDREYGYTF; D gene: TRBD1; clone size: NA; J gene: TRBJ1-2; V gene: TRBV4-2
CDR3 DNA: TGTGCCAGCTCACCACCCGAGGGTGAGCAGTTCTTC; CDR3 protein: CASSPPEGEQFF; D gene: NA; clone size: NA; J gene: TRBJ2-1; V gene: TRBV18
CDR3 DNA: TGTGCCAGCAGCGTAGGTCAGGGACAGGGGGACAGGGACTATGGCTACACCTTC; CDR3 protein: CASSVGQGQGDRDYGYTF; D gene: TRBD1; clone size: NA; J gene: TRBJ1-2; V gene: TRBV9
CDR3 DNA: TGTGCCAGCAGGCGGGGCGAGACCGGGGAGCTGTTTTTT; CDR3 protein: CASRRGETGELFF; D gene: NA; clone size: NA; J gene: TRBJ2-2; V gene: TRBV2
CDR3 DNA: TGTGCCAGCAGCTTCTCAGGGGGGCTTGAAGCTTTCTTT; CDR3 protein: CASSFSGGLEAFF; D gene: TRBD1; clone size: NA; J gene: TRBJ1-1; V gene: TRBV7-3
CDR3 DNA: TGCGCCAGCAGTCTGGCTGGCGGGCCGAACACCGGGGAGCTGTTTTTT; CDR3 protein: CASSLAGGPNTGELFF; D gene: NA; clone size: NA; J gene: TRBJ2-2; V gene: TRBV4-1
CDR3 DNA: TGCGCCAGCAGCCAAGATCCGGACCGGGGTGGCTACACCTTC; CDR3 protein: CASSQDPDRGGYTF; D gene: NA; clone size: NA; J gene: TRBJ1-2; V gene: TRBV4-1
CDR3 DNA: TGCGCCAGCAGCTTGCCTGGGGGGTCCTATGGCTACACCTTC; CDR3 protein: CASSLPGGSYGYTF; D gene: NA; clone size: NA; J gene: TRBJ1-2; V gene: TRBV5-1
CDR3 DNA: TGTGCCAGCAGTACCATCCGACAGGGACGGGAGACCCAGTACTTC; CDR3 protein: CASSTIRQGRETQYF; D gene: TRBD1; clone size: NA; J gene: TRBJ2-5; V gene: TRBV6-5
CDR3 DNA: TGCAGCGTTGAGAGACAGGGAACCGCCTATGGCTACACCTTC; CDR3 protein: CSVERQGTAYGYTF; D gene: TRBD1; clone size: NA; J gene: TRBJ1-2; V gene: TRBV29-1
CDR3 DNA: TGTGCCAGCAGCCCTCGGGGGGCGGGGGCGTTCTACGAGCAGTACTTC; CDR3 protein: CASSPRGAGAFYEQYF; D gene: NA; clone size: NA; J gene: TRBJ2-7; V gene: TRBV7-2
CDR3 DNA: TGTGCCAGCATAGGACAGGCTGATCAGCCCCAGCATTTT; CDR3 protein: CASIGQADQPQHF; D gene: TRBD1; clone size: NA; J gene: TRBJ1-5; V gene: TRBV2
CDR3 DNA: TGTGCCAGCAGCTTGGGGGTCGGGAGGGCCTCAGATACGCAGTATTTT; CDR3 protein: CASSLGVGRASDTQYF; D gene: TRBD2; clone size: NA; J gene: TRBJ2-3; V gene: TRBV5-6
CDR3 DNA: TGCGCCAGCAGCTTGGAGAGCCGGAACACTGAAGCTTTCTTT; CDR3 protein: CASSLESRNTEAFF; D gene: NA; clone size: NA; J gene: TRBJ1-1; V gene: TRBV5-1
CDR3 DNA: TGTGCCAGCAGCTTACTAGCGGGAGGGGAATACGAGCAGTACTTC; CDR3 protein: CASSLLAGGEYEQYF; D gene: TRBD2; clone size: NA; J gene: TRBJ2-7; V gene: TRBV7-6
CDR3 DNA: TGTGCCAGCAGTGAAGCTTCGGGTAGCAGGAGGTACAATGAGCAGTTCTTC; CDR3 protein: CASSEASGSRRYNEQFF; D gene: NA; clone size: NA; J gene: TRBJ2-1; V gene: TRBV6-1
CDR3 DNA: TGTGCCAGCAGCTTAGTCTTAGCGTTGAACACTGAAGCTTTCTTT; CDR3 protein: CASSLVLALNTEAFF; D gene: NA; clone size: once; J gene: TRBJ1-1; V gene: TRBV7-9
CDR3 DNA: TGCAGCGTTGGGCAGGGCTATGGCTACACCTTC; CDR3 protein: CSVGQGYGYTF; D gene: NA; clone size: few; J gene: TRBJ1-2; V gene: TRBV29-1
CDR3 DNA: TGTGCCAGCAGCGCCACCGGGACGGCGGGGTACGAGCAGTACTTC; CDR3 protein: CASSATGTAGYEQYF; D gene: NA; clone size: few; J gene: TRBJ2-7; V gene: TRBV9